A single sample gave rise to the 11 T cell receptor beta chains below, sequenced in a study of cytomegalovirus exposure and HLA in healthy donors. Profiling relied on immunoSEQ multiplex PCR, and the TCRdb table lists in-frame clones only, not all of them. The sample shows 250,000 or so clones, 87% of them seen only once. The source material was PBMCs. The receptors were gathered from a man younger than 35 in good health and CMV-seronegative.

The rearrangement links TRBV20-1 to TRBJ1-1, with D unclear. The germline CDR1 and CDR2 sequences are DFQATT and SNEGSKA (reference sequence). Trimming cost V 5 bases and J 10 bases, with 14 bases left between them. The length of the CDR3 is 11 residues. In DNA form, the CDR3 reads TGCAGTGCTTCAAATAGATTATTAGCTTTCTTT. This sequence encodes CSASNRLLAFF.

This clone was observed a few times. For the CDR3, the DNA is TGTGCCAGCAGCCCGCGGGAGGGTAGCTACAATGAGCAGTTCTTC. It is translated as CASSPREGSYNEQFF. The chain links TRBV7-8 to TRBJ2-1; 9 nucleotides align to TRBD2. V gave up 5 bases and J gave up 3 bases; unmatched junction bases: 5. This CDR3 is 15 amino acids long. Germline lookup yields CDR1 SGHVS and CDR2 FQNEAQ. The variable domain in full, completed from reference TRBV7-8 and TRBJ2-1, reads GAGVSQSPRYKVAKRGQDVALRCDPISGHVSLFWYQQALGQGPEFLTYFQNEAQLDKSGLPSDRFFAERPEGSVSTLKIQRTQQEDSAVYLCASSPREGSYNEQFFGPGTRLTVL.

CDR3 nucleotides: TGTGCCAGCAGTTTCGACAGGACCAATCAGCCCCAGCATTTT. It translates to CASSFDRTNQPQHF. J is TRBJ1-5 and V is TRBV28; TRBD1 is a possible D gene (6 bases). The CDR3 loop spans 14 amino acids. Germline assignment: CDR1 MDHEN and CDR2 SYDVKM. Trimming removed 3 bases at V and 3 bases at J, with 9 bases between.

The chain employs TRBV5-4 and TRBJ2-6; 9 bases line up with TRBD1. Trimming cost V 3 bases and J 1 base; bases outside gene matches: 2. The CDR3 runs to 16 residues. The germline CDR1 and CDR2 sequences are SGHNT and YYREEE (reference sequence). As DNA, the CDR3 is TGTGCCAGCAGCTCTGGGACAGGGTCTGGGGCCAACGTCCTGACTTTC. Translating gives CASSSGTGSGANVLTF.

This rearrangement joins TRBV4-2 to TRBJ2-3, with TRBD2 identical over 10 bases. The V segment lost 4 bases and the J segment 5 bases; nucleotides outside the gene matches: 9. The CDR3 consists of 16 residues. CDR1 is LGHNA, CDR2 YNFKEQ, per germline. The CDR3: CASSPSTSGKGDTQYF. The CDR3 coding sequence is TGTGCCAGCAGCCCCTCCACTAGCGGGAAGGGAGATACGCAGTATTTT.

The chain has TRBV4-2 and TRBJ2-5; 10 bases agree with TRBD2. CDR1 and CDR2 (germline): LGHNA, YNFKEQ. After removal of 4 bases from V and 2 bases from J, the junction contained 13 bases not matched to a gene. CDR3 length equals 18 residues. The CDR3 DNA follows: TGTGCCAGCAGCCGAGTATTAGGACTAGCGGAAAAACAAGAGACCCAGTACTTC. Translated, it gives CASSRVLGLAEKQETQYF.

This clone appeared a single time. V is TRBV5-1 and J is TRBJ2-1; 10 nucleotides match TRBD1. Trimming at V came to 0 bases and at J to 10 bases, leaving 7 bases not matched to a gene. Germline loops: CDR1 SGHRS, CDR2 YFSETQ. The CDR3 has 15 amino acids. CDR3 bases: TGCGCCAGCAGCTTGGGTACCGACAGGGGGCGAGAGCAGTTCTTC. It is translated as CASSLGTDRGREQFF.

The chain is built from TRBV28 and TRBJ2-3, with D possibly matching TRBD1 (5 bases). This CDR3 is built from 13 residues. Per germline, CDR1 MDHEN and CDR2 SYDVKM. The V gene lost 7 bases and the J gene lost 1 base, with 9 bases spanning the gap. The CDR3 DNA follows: TGTGCCAGCATAGAAGGGGGCACAGATACGCAGTATTTT. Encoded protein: CASIEGGTDTQYF. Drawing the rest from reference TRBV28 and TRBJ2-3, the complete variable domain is DVKVTQSSRYLVKRTGEKVFLECVQDMDHENMFWYRQDPGLGLRLIYFSYDVKMKEKGDIPEGYSVSREKKERFSLILESASTNQTSMYLCASIEGGTDTQYFGPGTRLTVL.

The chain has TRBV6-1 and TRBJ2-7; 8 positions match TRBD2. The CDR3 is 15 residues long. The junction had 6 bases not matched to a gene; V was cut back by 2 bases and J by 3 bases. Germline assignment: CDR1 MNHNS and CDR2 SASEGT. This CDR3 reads CASSEIGLARYEQYF. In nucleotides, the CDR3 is TGTGCCAGCAGTGAAATCGGACTAGCACGCTACGAGCAGTACTTC.

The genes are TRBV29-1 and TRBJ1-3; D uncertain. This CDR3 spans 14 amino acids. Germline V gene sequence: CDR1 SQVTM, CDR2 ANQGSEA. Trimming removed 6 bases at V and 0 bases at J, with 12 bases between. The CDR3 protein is CSVGGPGSGNTIYF. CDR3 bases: TGCAGCGTCGGAGGGCCGGGCTCTGGAAACACCATATATTTT. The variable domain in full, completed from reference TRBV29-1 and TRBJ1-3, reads SAVISQKPSRDICQRGTSLTIQCQVDSQVTMMFWYRQQPGQSLTLIATANQGSEATYESGFVIDKFPISRPNLTFSTLTVSNMSPEDSSIYLCSVGGPGSGNTIYFGEGSWLTVV.

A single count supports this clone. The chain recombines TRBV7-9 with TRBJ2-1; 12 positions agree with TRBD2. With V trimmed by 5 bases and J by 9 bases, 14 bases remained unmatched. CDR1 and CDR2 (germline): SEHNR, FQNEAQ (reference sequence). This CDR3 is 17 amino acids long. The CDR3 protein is CASSGRGLAGPGSEQFF. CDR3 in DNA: TGTGCCAGCAGCGGGCGCGGACTAGCGGGACCGGGAAGTGAGCAGTTCTTC.